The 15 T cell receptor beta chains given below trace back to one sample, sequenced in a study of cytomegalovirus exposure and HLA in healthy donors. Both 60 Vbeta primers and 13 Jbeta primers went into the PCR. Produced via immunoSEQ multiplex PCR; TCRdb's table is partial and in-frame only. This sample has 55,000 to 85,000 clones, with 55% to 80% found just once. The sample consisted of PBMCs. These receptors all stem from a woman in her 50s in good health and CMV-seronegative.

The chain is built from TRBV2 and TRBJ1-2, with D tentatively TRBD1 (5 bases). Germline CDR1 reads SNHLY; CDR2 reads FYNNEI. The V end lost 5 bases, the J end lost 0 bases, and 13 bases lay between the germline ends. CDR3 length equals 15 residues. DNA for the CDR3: TGTGCCAGCAGTTTCAGCAGGGCCCCTAACTATGGCTACACCTTC. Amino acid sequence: CASSFSRAPNYGYTF.

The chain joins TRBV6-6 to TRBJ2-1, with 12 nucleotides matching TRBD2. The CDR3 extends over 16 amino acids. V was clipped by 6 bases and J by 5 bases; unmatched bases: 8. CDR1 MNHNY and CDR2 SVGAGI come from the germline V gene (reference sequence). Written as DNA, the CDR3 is TGTGCCAGCAGGTCCCCTAGCGGGAGGGCCGACAATGAGCAGTTCTTC. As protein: CASRSPSGRADNEQFF.

CDR3 bases: TGTGGGGGGACTAGTCCCAGCCAAGAGACCCAGTACTTC. It yields the protein CGGTSPSQETQYF. The chain carries TRBV30 and TRBJ2-5, with TRBD2 identical over 8 bases. CDR1 GTSNPN and CDR2 SVGIG come from the germline V gene (reference sequence). The CDR3 covers 13 residues.

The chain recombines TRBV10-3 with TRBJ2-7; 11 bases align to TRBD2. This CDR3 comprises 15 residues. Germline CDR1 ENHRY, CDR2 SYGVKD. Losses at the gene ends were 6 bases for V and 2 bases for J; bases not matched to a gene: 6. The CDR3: CAIRADSGRAYEQYF. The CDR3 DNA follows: TGTGCCATCAGGGCGGATAGCGGGAGGGCCTACGAGCAGTACTTC.

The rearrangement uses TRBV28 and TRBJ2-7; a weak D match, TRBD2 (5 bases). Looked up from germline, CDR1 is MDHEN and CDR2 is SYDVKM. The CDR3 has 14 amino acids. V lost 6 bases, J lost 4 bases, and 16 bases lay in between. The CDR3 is CASSGDAAAYEQYF. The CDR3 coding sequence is TGTGCCAGCAGCGGGGATGCAGCTGCGTACGAGCAGTACTTC.

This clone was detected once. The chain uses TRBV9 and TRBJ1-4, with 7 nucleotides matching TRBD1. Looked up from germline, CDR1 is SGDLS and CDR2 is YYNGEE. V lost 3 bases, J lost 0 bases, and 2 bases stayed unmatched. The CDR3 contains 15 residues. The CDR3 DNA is TGTGCCAGCAGCGAAACAGGGGCAACTAATGAAAAACTGTTTTTT. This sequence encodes CASSETGATNEKLFF.

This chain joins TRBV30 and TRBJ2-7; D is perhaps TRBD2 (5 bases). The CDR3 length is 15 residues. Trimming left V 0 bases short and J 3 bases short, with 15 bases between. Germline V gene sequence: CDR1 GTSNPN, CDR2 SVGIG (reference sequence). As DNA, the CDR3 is TGTGCCTGGAGTGTTGGCAGGCCCGGGGTCTACGAGCAGTACTTC. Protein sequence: CAWSVGRPGVYEQYF.

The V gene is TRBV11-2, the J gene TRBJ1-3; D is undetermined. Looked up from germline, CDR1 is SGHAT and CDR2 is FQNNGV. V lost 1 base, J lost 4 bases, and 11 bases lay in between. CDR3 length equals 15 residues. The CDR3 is CASSLAEGRGNTIYF. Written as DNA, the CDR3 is TGTGCCAGCAGCTTAGCCGAGGGTAGGGGAAACACCATATATTTT. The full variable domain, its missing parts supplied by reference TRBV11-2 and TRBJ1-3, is EAGVAQSPRYKIIEKRQSVAFWCNPISGHATLYWYQQILGQGPKLLIQFQNNGVVDDSQLPKDRFSAERLKGVDSTLKIQPAKLEDSAVYLCASSLAEGRGNTIYFGEGSWLTVV.

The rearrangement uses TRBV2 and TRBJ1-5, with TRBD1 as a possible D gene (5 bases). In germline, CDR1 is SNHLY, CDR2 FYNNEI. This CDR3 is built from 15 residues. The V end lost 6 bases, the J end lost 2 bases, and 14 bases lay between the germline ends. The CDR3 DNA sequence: TGTGCCAGCAGGTGGGGCCCGGGCGGCAATCAGCCCCAGCATTTT. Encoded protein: CASRWGPGGNQPQHF.

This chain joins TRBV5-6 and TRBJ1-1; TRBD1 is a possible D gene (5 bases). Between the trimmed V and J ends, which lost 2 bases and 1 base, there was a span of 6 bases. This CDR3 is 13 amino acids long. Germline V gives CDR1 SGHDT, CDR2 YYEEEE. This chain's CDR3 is CASSFDRNTEAFF. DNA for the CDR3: TGTGCCAGCAGCTTTGACAGGAACACTGAAGCTTTCTTT.

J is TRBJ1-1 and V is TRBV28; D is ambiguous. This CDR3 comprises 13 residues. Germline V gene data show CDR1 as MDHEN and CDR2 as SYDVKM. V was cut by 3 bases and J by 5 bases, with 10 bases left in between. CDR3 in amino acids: CASSFPASTEAFF. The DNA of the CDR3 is TGTGCCAGCAGTTTTCCCGCGAGTACTGAAGCTTTCTTT. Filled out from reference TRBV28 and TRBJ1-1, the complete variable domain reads DVKVTQSSRYLVKRTGEKVFLECVQDMDHENMFWYRQDPGLGLRLIYFSYDVKMKEKGDIPEGYSVSREKKERFSLILESASTNQTSMYLCASSFPASTEAFFGQGTRLTVV.

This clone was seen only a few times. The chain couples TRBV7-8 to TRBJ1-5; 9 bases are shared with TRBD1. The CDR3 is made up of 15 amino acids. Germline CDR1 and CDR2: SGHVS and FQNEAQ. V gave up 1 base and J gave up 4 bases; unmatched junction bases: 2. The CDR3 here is CASSLGQGVNQPQHF. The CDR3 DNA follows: TGTGCCAGCAGCTTAGGACAGGGGGTTAATCAGCCCCAGCATTTT.

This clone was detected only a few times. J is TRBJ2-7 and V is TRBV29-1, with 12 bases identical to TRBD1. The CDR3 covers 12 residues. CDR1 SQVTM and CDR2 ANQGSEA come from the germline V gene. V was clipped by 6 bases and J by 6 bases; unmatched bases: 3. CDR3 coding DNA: TGCAGCGTGGGGGGACAGGGGGCCGAGCAGTACTTC. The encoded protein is CSVGGQGAEQYF.

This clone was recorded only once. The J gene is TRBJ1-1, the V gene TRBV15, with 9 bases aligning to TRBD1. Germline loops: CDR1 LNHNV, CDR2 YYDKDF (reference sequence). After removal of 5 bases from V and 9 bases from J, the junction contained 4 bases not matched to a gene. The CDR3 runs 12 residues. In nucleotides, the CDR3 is TGTGCCACCAGCCGGGACAGGGAAAAAGCTTTCTTT. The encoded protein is CATSRDREKAFF.

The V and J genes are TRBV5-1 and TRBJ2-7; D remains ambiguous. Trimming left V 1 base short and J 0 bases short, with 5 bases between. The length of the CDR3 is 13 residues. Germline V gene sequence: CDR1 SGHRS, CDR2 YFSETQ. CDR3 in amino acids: CASSLTDSYEQYF. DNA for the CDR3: TGCGCCAGCAGCTTGACAGACTCCTACGAGCAGTACTTC. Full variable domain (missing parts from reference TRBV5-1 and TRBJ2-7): KAGVTQTPRYLIKTRGQQVTLSCSPISGHRSVSWYQQTPGQGLQFLFEYFSETQRNKGNFPGRFSGRQFSNSRSEMNVSTLELGDSALYLCASSLTDSYEQYFGPGTRLTVT.